One and the same sample provided the 10 T cell receptor beta chains below, sequenced in a study of shared clonotypes between healthy human individuals (dated by TCRdb to 2018 to 2020). The library was obtained by the immunoSEQ multiplex PCR assay. TCRdb holds this immuneACCESS table with in-frame rearrangements only. Some clones are missing; in checked studies, unresolved V genes explain under half, and the rest has no known cause. The sample includes over 2 million clones, with roughly 95% observed a single time. More than 0.1% of the sample goes to the ten largest clones. Specimen: naive CD4+ T cells sorted from blood. Interpreted using the paper, the cell subset or site label stands for: CD45RA+ positively selected. Receptors originate from a man aged 18 to 29 in good health.

The chain carries TRBV27 and TRBJ1-6; 8 nucleotides line up with TRBD1. Looked up from germline, CDR1 is MNHEY and CDR2 is SMNVEV (reference sequence). The CDR3 has 16 residues. The ends lost 3 bases at V and 6 bases at J; junction bases unmatched: 7. The CDR3 coding sequence is TGTGCCAGCAGTTTGACAGGGGAGGGCTTTAATTCACCCCTCCACTTT. Encoded protein: CASSLTGEGFNSPLHF.

This clone has a single count. V usage is TRBV20-1 and J usage is TRBJ1-4, with 7 bases matching TRBD1. Germline V CDR1 and CDR2: DFQATT, SNEGSKA (reference sequence). CDR3 length: 10 residues. Losses at the gene ends were 8 bases for V and 11 bases for J; bases not matched to a gene: 5. CDR3 coding DNA: TGCAGTACAGACAGGGAGAAACTGTTTTTT. This sequence encodes CSTDREKLFF.

As for this clone: This CDR3 is also generated by other DNA sequences in the sample. The rearrangement links TRBV9 to TRBJ2-2, with D possibly being TRBD1 (5 bases). This CDR3 is 14 amino acids long. Trimming took off 0 bases at V and 4 bases at J, with 7 bases between the two ends. Germline CDR1 reads SGDLS; CDR2 reads YYNGEE. The CDR3 DNA reads as TGTGCCAGCAGCGTAGGACAGCTCACCGGGGAGCTGTTTTTT. This gives the protein CASSVGQLTGELFF.

This clone was counted a single time. V is TRBV7-9 and J is TRBJ1-4; D is possibly TRBD1 (5 bases). V lost 5 bases and J 4 bases, leaving 11 bases between the germline ends. The CDR3 contains 14 residues. The germline V gene encodes CDR1 SEHNR and CDR2 FQNEAQ (reference sequence). CDR3 DNA sequence: TGTGCCAGCAGCCCCGGGGGGGGTAATGAAAAACTGTTTTTT. Amino acid sequence: CASSPGGGNEKLFF.

This sequence joins TRBV28 and TRBJ1-2; 10 bases are shared with TRBD1. This CDR3 comprises 14 residues. CDR1 and CDR2 from the germline V gene are MDHEN and SYDVKM. The V gene end was trimmed by 5 bases and the J gene end by 4 bases; junction bases not matched to a gene: 4. CDR3 DNA sequence: TGTGCCAGCAGTGAACGGACAGGGGGCTATGGCTACACCTTC. Translated: CASSERTGGYGYTF.

As regards this clone: Other nucleotide sequences from this sample produce the same CDR3. J is TRBJ2-7 and V is TRBV6-6; D unresolved. The CDR3 extends over 11 amino acids. Deletions cut 6 bases from V and 7 bases from J, with 10 bases between. Germline CDR1 MNHNY, CDR2 SVGAGI (reference sequence). CDR3 nucleotide sequence: TGTGCCAGCAGCCCGGGCAGGGAGCAGTACTTC. Translating gives CASSPGREQYF.

This chain uses TRBV6-1 with TRBJ1-1, with D maybe TRBD1 (6 bases). CDR1 MNHNS and CDR2 SASEGT come from the germline V gene. V was trimmed by 6 bases and J by 6 bases, leaving 17 bases between them. The length of the CDR3 is 14 residues. CDR3 bases: TGTGCCAGCAGGACTGGGGGGGGCCGGTCTGAAGCTTTCTTT. This encodes CASRTGGGRSEAFF.

The V and J genes are TRBV28 and TRBJ1-3; the D is unclear. The CDR3 is made up of 15 amino acids. Trimming removed 8 bases at V and 2 bases at J, with 16 bases between. Germline CDR1 and CDR2: MDHEN and SYDVKM. The CDR3 coding sequence is TGTGCCAGCTTGGGCGTCTCGGTGCCTGGAAACACCATATATTTT. It encodes CASLGVSVPGNTIYF.

This sequence joins TRBV11-3 and TRBJ2-1; 12 bases align to TRBD1. This CDR3 comprises 15 residues. The junction had 5 bases not matched to a gene; V was cut back by 4 bases and J by 7 bases. The V gene's germline CDR1 is SGHNT and CDR2 YENEEA. The CDR3 spells CASSSRDRGQNEQFF. DNA for the CDR3: TGTGCCAGCAGCTCCCGGGACAGGGGGCAGAATGAGCAGTTCTTC.

The rearrangement joins TRBV30 to TRBJ2-7; a weak D match, TRBD2 (7 bases). In germline, CDR1 is GTSNPN, CDR2 SVGIG (reference sequence). CDR3 length: 15 amino acids. Deletions cut 3 bases from V and 0 bases from J, with 15 bases between. The CDR3 here is CAWSARGGGSYEQYF. The DNA for the CDR3 is TGTGCCTGGAGCGCCAGAGGGGGGGGCTCCTACGAGCAGTACTTC.